Presented here are 30 T cell receptor beta chains from one specimen sequenced in a study of shared clonotypes between healthy human individuals. Repertoires were generated with immunoSEQ multiplex PCR, while TCRdb's copy carries only in-frame clones and drops some. The sample lists about 600,000 clones, around 97% occurring once. Sequences were obtained from naive CD4+ T cells sorted from blood. The sample's subset: CD45RA+ positively selected. These receptors originate from a woman aged 25 to 39 in good health.

A word on this clone: The germline gene is not matched at one end of the junction; a read error may be the cause. The chain employs TRBV27 and TRBJ2-3; the D gene is possibly TRBD2 (7 bases). Germline CDR1 and CDR2: MNHEY and SMNVEV (reference sequence). CDR3 length equals 14 residues. This CDR3 reads CAGSRGGSTDTQYF. CDR3 nucleotides: TGTGCCGGCAGTAGGGGGGGATCGACAGATACGCAGTATTTT.

The J gene is TRBJ2-1, the V gene TRBV27; 7 bases match TRBD2. Germline V lookup: CDR1 MNHEY, CDR2 SMNVEV (reference sequence). The CDR3 has 12 amino acids. J lost 5 bases, V lost 7 bases, and 2 bases had no gene match. CDR3 sequence: CASNRGDNEQFF. Here the CDR3 DNA reads TGTGCCAGCAACCGGGGGGACAATGAGCAGTTCTTC.

Only one count was recorded for this clone. The rearrangement uses TRBV5-1 and TRBJ2-5; unclear D gene. Deletions cut 4 bases from V and 3 bases from J, with 19 bases between. Germline assignment: CDR1 SGHRS and CDR2 YFSETQ. This CDR3 region has 16 residues. The CDR3 bases are TGCGCCAGCAGCGATCCTTATGCGAGCGCCAAAGAGACCCAGTACTTC. This translates into CASSDPYASAKETQYF.

This chain connects TRBV30 to TRBJ1-2; D may be TRBD1 (5 bases). Germline loops: CDR1 GTSNPN, CDR2 SVGIG (reference sequence). The CDR3 contains 14 residues. Trimming took 2 bases from V and 1 from J, leaving 11 bases between them. The CDR3 sequence is CAWSQGVLNYGYTF. The CDR3, as DNA: TGTGCCTGGAGTCAGGGAGTCCTTAACTATGGCTACACCTTC.

V usage is TRBV19 and J usage is TRBJ2-5; 11 bases fit TRBD2. V trimming: 4 bases; J trimming: 0 bases; junction bases outside the gene matches: 4. The CDR3 has 16 residues. The germline V gene encodes CDR1 LNHDA and CDR2 SQIVND (reference sequence). Here the CDR3 DNA reads TGTGCCAGTAGTACTAGCGGGGGGATTTACCAAGAGACCCAGTACTTC. Protein: CASSTSGGIYQETQYF. Based on the CDR3 plus reference TRBV19 and TRBJ2-5, the full variable domain is DGGITQSPKYLFRKEGQNVTLSCEQNLNHDAMYWYRQDPGQGLRLIYYSQIVNDFQKGDIAEGYSVSREKKESFPLTVTSAQKNPTAFYLCASSTSGGIYQETQYFGPGTRLLVL.

The rearrangement links TRBV25-1 to TRBJ1-1, with TRBD1 identical over 7 bases. With V trimmed by 5 bases and J by 8 bases, 8 bases remained unmatched. CDR1 and CDR2 (germline): MGHDK, SYGVNS. This CDR3 is 13 amino acids long. CDR3 sequence: CASSHYRGSEAFF. CDR3 DNA: TGTGCCAGCAGTCATTACAGGGGCTCAGAAGCTTTCTTT. Variable domain in full (rest from reference TRBV25-1 and TRBJ1-1): EADIYQTPRYLVIGTGKKITLECSQTMGHDKMYWYQQDPGMELHLIHYSYGVNSTEKGDLSSESTVSRIRTEHFPLTLESARPSHTSQYLCASSHYRGSEAFFGQGTRLTVV.

V is TRBV5-1 and J is TRBJ2-1, with 7 bases fitting TRBD2. The CDR3 spans 14 residues. CDR1 and CDR2 (germline): SGHRS, YFSETQ. V trimming: 6 bases; J trimming: 7 bases; junction bases outside the gene matches: 10. The CDR3 nucleotides read TGCGCCAGCACCGTTGCGGGAGTGGGGAATGAGCAGTTCTTC. Protein: CASTVAGVGNEQFF.

CDR3 sequence: CASSNRGETQYF. The DNA of the CDR3 is TGTGCCAGCAGTAACAGGGGAGAGACCCAGTACTTC. The V gene is TRBV28, the J gene TRBJ2-5; 7 bases fit TRBD1. Unmatched junction bases numbered 1, after V lost 5 bases and J lost 4 bases. The CDR3 sequence is 12 residues long. Per the germline V gene, CDR1 is MDHEN and CDR2 is SYDVKM.

The CDR3 loop is CASRGTSGRRDTQYF. DNA of the CDR3: TGTGCCAGTAGAGGGACTAGCGGGAGAAGAGATACGCAGTATTTT. This chain uses TRBV19 with TRBJ2-3, with 14 nucleotides matching TRBD2. CDR3 size: 15 residues. Trimming at V came to 6 bases and at J to 5 bases, leaving 4 bases not matched to a gene. Germline V lookup: CDR1 LNHDA, CDR2 SQIVND (reference sequence).

This chain joins TRBV5-6 and TRBJ2-3; 13 nucleotides line up with TRBD2. V lost 4 bases and J lost 0; bases outside the gene matches: 5. This CDR3 has 17 residues. CDR1 is SGHDT, CDR2 YYEEEE, per germline. The CDR3 loop reads CASSRGLAGVSTDTQYF. CDR3 in DNA: TGTGCCAGCAGCCGAGGACTAGCGGGAGTGAGCACAGATACGCAGTATTTT.

The J gene is TRBJ2-4, the V gene TRBV5-4; D tentatively fits TRBD1 or TRBD2 (5 bases each). The ends were cut back, 4 bases at V and 0 bases at J, with 14 bases in the middle. Germline assignment: CDR1 SGHNT and CDR2 YYREEE (reference sequence). The CDR3 runs to 16 residues. Written as DNA, the CDR3 is TGTGCCAGCAGCAAACCCGGGACCGAAGCCAAAAACATTCAGTACTTC. Its protein product is CASSKPGTEAKNIQYF.

The rearrangement uses TRBV7-9 and TRBJ1-2; D gene uncertain. With 2 bases removed from V and 8 bases from J, the gap between germline ends came to 18 bases. The CDR3 covers 15 residues. In germline, CDR1 is SEHNR, CDR2 FQNEAQ (reference sequence). The CDR3 sequence is CASSLLTGSPRGYTF. In DNA, the CDR3 is TGTGCCAGCAGCTTACTAACGGGTTCCCCCCGGGGCTACACCTTC.

The chain links TRBV27 to TRBJ2-5, with TRBD1 matching 7 bases. Germline CDR1 reads MNHEY; CDR2 reads SMNVEV (reference sequence). This CDR3 region has 18 residues. J was trimmed by 0 bases and V by 6 bases; bases with no gene match: 16. DNA of the CDR3: TGTGCCAGCAGAAGAGGTACAATGGGTCAGGGGGACCAAGAGACCCAGTACTTC. As protein: CASRRGTMGQGDQETQYF.

This clone was observed once. The chain employs TRBV5-6 and TRBJ2-5; D is possibly TRBD1 or TRBD2 (5 bases each). The CDR3 runs to 11 residues. V lost 2 bases and J 7 bases, leaving 6 bases between the germline ends. Germline loops: CDR1 SGHDT, CDR2 YYEEEE. The CDR3 nucleotides read TGTGCCAGCAGCTTCGGGACGACCCAGTACTTC. Translation gives CASSFGTTQYF.

This rearrangement joins TRBV27 to TRBJ2-7, with 10 bases fitting TRBD2. The germline V gene has CDR1 MNHEY and CDR2 SMNVEV (reference sequence). The CDR3 length is 14 residues. The V segment lost 6 bases and the J segment 4 bases; nucleotides outside the gene matches: 6. The CDR3 nucleotides read TGTGCCAGCAGCACTCTAGCGGGAGTATACGAGCAGTACTTC. Its translation is CASSTLAGVYEQYF.

The V gene is TRBV21-1, the J gene TRBJ2-1; the DNA was not compared with TRBD2, the D call given in the table. TRBV21-1 is a known pseudogene. This CDR3 contains 18 residues. The CDR3: CASSPPGRGSGPYNEQFF. As DNA, the CDR3 is TGTGCCAGCAGCCCCCCCGGAAGAGGGAGCGGCCCCTACAATGAGCAGTTCTTC.

The chain carries TRBV5-1 and TRBJ2-3; D possibly corresponds to TRBD2 (6 bases). V dropped 1 base and J dropped 4 bases, with 16 bases sitting between them. Germline V gives CDR1 SGHRS, CDR2 YFSETQ. This CDR3 contains 16 residues. The CDR3 loop reads CASSLKSVGGADTQYF. CDR3 in DNA: TGCGCCAGCAGCTTGAAATCGGTGGGAGGTGCAGATACGCAGTATTTT.

The J gene is TRBJ1-1, the V gene TRBV27; D remains unclear. The CDR3 loop spans 13 amino acids. In germline, CDR1 is MNHEY, CDR2 SMNVEV (reference sequence). With 4 bases removed from V and 6 bases from J, the gap between germline ends came to 12 bases. In DNA form, the CDR3 reads TGTGCCAGCAGTTCCACTCCGGAAGCTGAAGCTTTCTTT. This gives the protein CASSSTPEAEAFF.

The chain employs TRBV11-2 and TRBJ1-2, with TRBD1 matching over 7 bases. V trimming: 5 bases; J trimming: 5 bases; junction bases outside the gene matches: 14. The germline V gene has CDR1 SGHAT and CDR2 FQNNGV. CDR3 length equals 16 residues. CDR3 sequence (DNA): TGTGCCAGCAGCCCGACAGGGAGGGAGGGGAAATATGGCTACACCTTC. This codes for CASSPTGREGKYGYTF.

The chain uses TRBV5-4 and TRBJ2-5; weak D call: TRBD2 (5 bases). Deletions cut 0 bases from V and 6 bases from J, with 12 bases between. Germline V gives CDR1 SGHNT, CDR2 YYREEE (reference sequence). The CDR3 sequence is 14 residues long. CDR3 coding DNA: TGTGCCAGCAGCTTGGTCGGGGAATGGAAGACCCAGTACTTC. This codes for CASSLVGEWKTQYF.

The CDR3: CASSLRGVANTGELFF. As DNA, the CDR3 is TGCGCCAGCAGCTTGCGGGGGGTAGCGAACACCGGGGAGCTGTTTTTT. The chain is built from TRBV5-1 and TRBJ2-2, with 7 bases lining up with TRBD2. Germline V lookup: CDR1 SGHRS, CDR2 YFSETQ. The CDR3 covers 16 residues. Trimming cost V 1 base and J 0 bases; bases outside gene matches: 3.

The rearrangement uses TRBV2 and TRBJ1-6; TRBD1 agrees at 7 bases. The V gene's germline CDR1 is SNHLY and CDR2 FYNNEI. The length of the CDR3 is 12 residues. Trimming at V came to 5 bases and at J to 10 bases, leaving 2 bases not matched to a gene. The CDR3 spells CASSTGASPLHF. CDR3 DNA: TGTGCCAGCAGTACAGGGGCCTCACCCCTCCACTTT.

This sequence joins TRBV5-1 and TRBJ1-1; D may be TRBD1 (6 bases). This CDR3 spans 15 amino acids. V shed 1 base and J shed 6 bases, with 16 bases lying between them. Germline V CDR1 and CDR2: SGHRS, YFSETQ. In nucleotides, the CDR3 is TGCGCCAGCAGCTTGTTAGGTCCCAGGACAGCTGAAGCTTTCTTT. The encoded protein is CASSLLGPRTAEAFF.

The chain couples TRBV2 to TRBJ2-3; TRBD1 agrees at 9 bases. The V gene end was trimmed by 5 bases and the J gene end by 0 bases; junction bases not matched to a gene: 6. CDR1 and CDR2 (germline): SNHLY, FYNNEI. The CDR3 contains 16 residues. This CDR3 reads CASSSRTGVSTDTQYF. CDR3 in DNA: TGTGCCAGCAGTTCCAGGACAGGGGTGAGCACAGATACGCAGTATTTT.

The rearrangement joins TRBV10-3 to TRBJ2-7, with D perhaps matching TRBD1 (5 bases). CDR1 is ENHRY, CDR2 SYGVKD, per germline. Trimming stripped 2 bases from V and 9 bases from J, with 11 bases between. This CDR3 has 12 residues. This chain's CDR3 is CAISERGSLQYF. The CDR3 nucleotides read TGTGCCATCAGTGAGAGGGGCAGCCTGCAGTACTTC.

The rearrangement joins TRBV5-1 to TRBJ2-5, with 7 positions matching TRBD1. The J call may be in error: the DNA end matches TRBJ2-7 better. Germline loops: CDR1 SGHRS, CDR2 YFSETQ. The CDR3 is 16 residues long. In nucleotides, the CDR3 is TGCGCCAGCAGCGTACGGGACAGCTCGGAGCCCTACGAGCAGTACTTC. As protein: CASSVRDSSEPYEQYF.

The genes are TRBV6-5 and TRBJ2-2, with D perhaps matching TRBD1 (5 bases). CDR3 length equals 12 residues. Germline CDR1 and CDR2: MNHEY and SVGAGI. Trimming shortened V by 6 bases and J by 8 bases, and 10 bases separated the two germline ends. The CDR3 nucleotides read TGTGCCAGCAGGGCCAGGGCTGGGGAGCTGTTTTTT. Its translation: CASRARAGELFF.

The chain joins TRBV5-5 to TRBJ2-4; D might be TRBD2 (5 bases). CDR3 length: 14 amino acids. The germline V and J ends were trimmed by 0 bases and 9 bases, with 13 bases remaining between them. The germline V gene encodes CDR1 SGHKS and CDR2 YYEKEE (reference sequence). CDR3 sequence: CASSLVDGDTIQYF. In nucleotides, the CDR3 is TGTGCCAGCAGCTTGGTGGACGGGGATACCATTCAGTACTTC.

The chain uses TRBV7-9 and TRBJ1-1; weak D call: TRBD1 (5 bases). This CDR3 has 13 residues. The germline V and J ends were trimmed by 7 bases and 8 bases, with 17 bases remaining between them. Germline loops: CDR1 SEHNR, CDR2 FQNEAQ (reference sequence). The CDR3 reads CASTQGGYREAFF. In DNA form, the CDR3 reads TGTGCCAGCACCCAGGGAGGGTACAGGGAAGCTTTCTTT. Using reference TRBV7-9 and TRBJ1-1 for the parts outside the CDR3, the full variable domain is DTGVSQNPRHKITKRGQNVTFRCDPISEHNRLYWYRQTLGQGPEFLTYFQNEAQLEKSRLLSDRFSAERPKGSFSTLEIQRTEQGDSAMYLCASTQGGYREAFFGQGTRLTVV.

V is TRBV5-5 and J is TRBJ2-2, with TRBD2 as a possible D gene (6 bases). The CDR3 totals 14 residues. The ends were cut back, 2 bases at V and 4 bases at J, with 9 bases in the middle. The germline gives CDR1 SGHKS, CDR2 YYEKEE (reference sequence). The CDR3: CASSFLGGTGELFF. DNA for the CDR3: TGTGCCAGCAGCTTCCTCGGGGGCACCGGGGAGCTGTTTTTT.